The 25 T cell receptor beta chains presented below share a single source sample, sequenced in a study of control samples from healthy donors and cancer patients. Method: immunoSEQ multiplex PCR; TCRdb's copy keeps in-frame clones and lacks some. The sample has roughly 94,000 clones, approximately 88% seen once. Sequenced input: PBMCs. The receptors here all came from a man between 65 and 85 years old with lung cancer.

Written as DNA, the CDR3 is TGTGCCAGCAGTTTATTGGGGGCCGGGGAGCTGTTTTTT. Its protein product is CASSLLGAGELFF. This chain joins TRBV27 and TRBJ2-2; possibly TRBD1 or TRBD2 for D (5 bases each). The V gene's germline CDR1 is MNHEY and CDR2 SMNVEV (reference sequence). The CDR3 length is 13 residues. V lost 1 base, J lost 6 bases, and 6 bases lay in between.

V gene TRBV14 combines with J gene TRBJ1-1; D is perhaps TRBD1 (5 bases). V lost 3 bases and J lost 10, with 12 bases in between. Per the germline V gene, CDR1 is SGHDN and CDR2 is FVKESK. The CDR3 has 12 amino acids. CDR3 nucleotides: TGTGCCAGCAGCCAGGAGGGGTCAGGAGCTTTCTTT. Translating gives CASSQEGSGAFF.

The rearrangement joins TRBV19 to TRBJ1-2; the D is unclear. V was cut by 5 bases and J by 1 base, with 17 bases left in between. The CDR3 loop spans 16 amino acids. Germline CDR1 reads LNHDA; CDR2 reads SQIVND (reference sequence). The CDR3 bases are TGTGCCAGTAGTCCCCCGGGATTCCTCCTTAACTATGGCTACACCTTC. Translated: CASSPPGFLLNYGYTF. The full variable domain, in which reference TRBV19 and TRBJ1-2 provide the parts outside the CDR3, is DGGITQSPKYLFRKEGQNVTLSCEQNLNHDAMYWYRQDPGQGLRLIYYSQIVNDFQKGDIAEGYSVSREKKESFPLTVTSAQKNPTAFYLCASSPPGFLLNYGYTFGSGTRLTVV.

This sequence joins TRBV10-3 and TRBJ2-7; unclear D gene. V lost 4 bases and J 0 bases, leaving 4 bases between the germline ends. The CDR3 runs to 12 residues. Germline V gene sequence: CDR1 ENHRY, CDR2 SYGVKD. CDR3 residues: CAISVSSYEQYF. The CDR3, as DNA: TGTGCCATCAGTGTAAGCTCCTACGAGCAGTACTTC.

J is TRBJ1-1 and V is TRBV29-1, with D perhaps TRBD1 (6 bases). This CDR3 is built from 15 residues. Trimming stripped 6 bases from V and 3 bases from J, with 20 bases between. Looked up from germline, CDR1 is SQVTM and CDR2 is ANQGSEA. The CDR3 spells CSVAGTLLGDTEAFF. In nucleotides, the CDR3 is TGCAGCGTAGCCGGGACACTACTCGGCGACACTGAAGCTTTCTTT.

This rearrangement joins TRBV2 to TRBJ1-5, with 8 bases matching TRBD1. The CDR3 spans 15 residues. V was clipped by 6 bases and J by 4 bases; unmatched bases: 8. Looked up from germline, CDR1 is SNHLY and CDR2 is FYNNEI. CDR3 residues: CASSPDRGLNQPQHF. CDR3 coding DNA: TGTGCCAGCAGCCCTGACAGGGGACTTAATCAGCCCCAGCATTTT.

V is TRBV28 and J is TRBJ1-2, with TRBD1 identical over 7 bases. The trim removed 6 bases at V and 4 bases at J, leaving 11 bases unmatched. Germline values: CDR1 MDHEN, CDR2 SYDVKM. CDR3 length equals 15 residues. The CDR3 region has the DNA TGTGCCAGCAGGTCCTACACGGGACAGAGCTATGGCTACACCTTC. Protein: CASRSYTGQSYGYTF.

The chain joins TRBV9 to TRBJ2-5; TRBD1 matches 10 bases. This CDR3 region has 17 residues. The V segment lost 0 bases and the J segment 4 bases; nucleotides outside the gene matches: 9. Germline loops: CDR1 SGDLS, CDR2 YYNGEE. The CDR3 DNA reads TGTGCCAGCAGCGTAGACCCGGGACAGGGGATCTTAGAGACCCAGTACTTC. This translates into CASSVDPGQGILETQYF.

This clone was picked up one time. This chain uses TRBV7-9 with TRBJ2-2; D remains unclear. CDR1 is SEHNR and CDR2 is FQNEAQ in the germline V gene (reference sequence). V lost 1 base to trimming and J lost 6 bases, with 6 bases between them. The CDR3 length is 13 residues. The CDR3 bases are TGTGCCAGCAGCTTAGTGTCGTCCGGGGAGCTGTTTTTT. The encoded protein is CASSLVSSGELFF.

J is TRBJ2-5 and V is TRBV2, with unresolved D. V was cut by 3 bases and J by 8 bases, with 7 bases left in between. In germline, CDR1 is SNHLY, CDR2 FYNNEI. This CDR3 has 11 amino acids. The CDR3 DNA reads TGTGCCAGCAGTGACTTGGGCACCCAGTACTTC. Translating gives CASSDLGTQYF. The full variable domain, with the rest looked up from reference TRBV2 and TRBJ2-5, is EPEVTQTPSHQVTQMGQEVILRCVPISNHLYFYWYRQILGQKVEFLVSFYNNEISEKSEIFDDQFSVERPDGSNFTLKIRSTKLEDSAMYFCASSDLGTQYFGPGTRLLVL.

V gene TRBV7-2 combines with J gene TRBJ2-3; D is perhaps TRBD1 (5 bases). Germline V lookup: CDR1 SGHTA, CDR2 FQGNSA. V was clipped by 1 base and J by 6 bases, with 14 bases between them. CDR3 size: 15 residues. The CDR3 region is CASSLVIGVPDTQYF. Here the CDR3 DNA reads TGTGCCAGCAGCTTAGTAATAGGGGTGCCGGATACGCAGTATTTT.

This clone was found a few times. The CDR3 DNA follows: TGTGCCAGCAGCCCGGTAGATTACGGCTACACCTTC. This gives the protein CASSPVDYGYTF. The V call is TRBV5-8, the J call TRBJ1-2; D is undetermined. The CDR3 is 12 amino acids. Trimming removed 4 bases from V and 8 bases from J, with 12 bases in between. CDR1 and CDR2 from the germline V gene are SGHTS and YDEGEE. The whole variable domain, filled in from reference TRBV5-8 and TRBJ1-2, reads EAGVTQSPTHLIKTRGQQATLRCSPISGHTSVYWYQQALGLGLQFLLWYDEGEERNRGNFPPRFSGRQFPNYSSELNVNALELEDSALYLCASSPVDYGYTFGSGTRLTVV.

This chain links TRBV12-5 with TRBJ2-2; D call uncertain. V was trimmed by 0 bases and J by 8 bases, leaving 4 bases between them. The CDR3 extends over 12 amino acids. Germline assignment: CDR1 LGHNT and CDR2 FRNRAP. The CDR3 loop is CASGLVAGELFF. DNA for the CDR3: TGTGCTAGTGGTTTGGTCGCGGGGGAGCTGTTTTTT.

The chain links TRBV6-2 or TRBV6-3 to TRBJ2-7; no clear D. V was clipped by 4 bases and J by 5 bases, with 12 bases between them. CDR3 length: 13 amino acids. Germline loops: CDR1 MNHEY, CDR2 SVGEGT. The CDR3 bases are TGTGCCAGCAGTTTCCTACTTGGGGACGAGCAGTACTTC. This sequence encodes CASSFLLGDEQYF.

CDR3 in DNA: TGTGCCAGCAGCCGTCTGCCCGTGGGCGCCCCCCCGAACACCGGGGAGCTGTTTTTT. Its translation is CASSRLPVGAPPNTGELFF. The rearrangement joins TRBV7-9 to TRBJ2-2, with D hard to call. Deletions cut 5 bases from V and 0 bases from J, with 22 bases between. This CDR3 region has 19 residues. CDR1 is SEHNR and CDR2 is FQNEAQ in the germline V gene (reference sequence).

CDR3 protein: CASSQDIGGNSPLHF. CDR3 bases: TGTGCCAGCAGCCAAGATATAGGGGGCAATTCACCCCTCCACTTT. The chain links TRBV3-1 (or the pseudogene TRBV3-2) to TRBJ1-6; 7 bases are a match to TRBD1. The trim removed 0 bases at V and 7 bases at J, leaving 3 bases unmatched. The CDR3 length is 15 residues. CDR1 LGHDT and CDR2 YNNKEL come from the germline V gene (reference sequence).

The V call is TRBV30, the J call TRBJ1-1, with TRBD1 identical over 10 bases. The V gene's germline CDR1 is GTSNPN and CDR2 SVGIG (reference sequence). The CDR3 has 12 amino acids. Trimming took 7 bases from V and 6 from J; bases not matched to a gene: 5. The CDR3 DNA reads TGTGCCTTCGACAGGGGGCCCGCTGAAGCTTTCTTT. It codes for CAFDRGPAEAFF.

J is TRBJ1-3 and V is TRBV11-2; the match to TRBD1 covers 7 bases. The CDR3 has 16 amino acids. Germline loops: CDR1 SGHAT, CDR2 FQNNGV. After removal of 5 bases from V and 6 bases from J, the junction contained 13 bases not matched to a gene. The DNA of the CDR3 is TGTGCCAGCAGCCTATCGACAGGGACTTCGGTAAACACCATATATTTT. Protein sequence: CASSLSTGTSVNTIYF.

J is TRBJ2-1 and V is TRBV5-1; TRBD2 matches 14 bases. V lost 0 bases, J lost 0 bases, and 8 bases stayed unmatched. Germline-derived CDR1 and CDR2 are SGHRS and YFSETQ. The CDR3 loop spans 20 amino acids. The CDR3 nucleotides read TGCGCCAGCAGCTTGGCGGGGGGACTAGCGGGGGCGAGCTCCTACAATGAGCAGTTCTTC. Translated: CASSLAGGLAGASSYNEQFF.

This clone was seen only a few times. This CDR3 is CASSIVPGMGTGELFF. The CDR3 region has the DNA TGTGCCAGTAGTATAGTCCCGGGGATGGGCACCGGGGAGCTGTTTTTT. The rearrangement uses TRBV19 and TRBJ2-2; a weak D match, TRBD2 (5 bases). The CDR3 sequence is 16 residues long. In germline, CDR1 is LNHDA, CDR2 SQIVND (reference sequence). V dropped 1 base and J dropped 4 bases, with 13 bases sitting between them.

This rearrangement joins TRBV19 to TRBJ2-3, with TRBD1 matching over 9 bases. Trimming took 7 bases from V and 4 from J; bases not matched to a gene: 15. The CDR3 is made up of 17 amino acids. Germline CDR1 is LNHDA and CDR2 is SQIVND (reference sequence). CDR3 DNA: TGTGCCAGTACCTCCCAGCCGGGACAGGGATTTGCAGATACGCAGTATTTT. Amino acid sequence: CASTSQPGQGFADTQYF.

This clone was observed once. This chain links TRBV29-1 with TRBJ2-1, with 7 bases fitting TRBD1. This CDR3 is 16 amino acids long. Germline V gene data show CDR1 as SQVTM and CDR2 as ANQGSEA. V lost 6 bases, J lost 0 bases, and 11 bases stayed unmatched. The CDR3 coding sequence is TGCAGCGTGTGGGGCGGACAGGCCAACTCCTACAATGAGCAGTTCTTC. Encoded protein: CSVWGGQANSYNEQFF.

The chain carries TRBV12-3 or TRBV12-4 and TRBJ2-3; D unresolved. The length of the CDR3 is 13 residues. With 5 bases removed from V and 5 bases from J, the gap between germline ends came to 11 bases. CDR3 loop: CASSQRWGDTQYF. The CDR3 region has the DNA TGTGCCAGCAGTCAACGGTGGGGAGATACGCAGTATTTT.

This chain connects TRBV15 to TRBJ2-3; no firm D call. Germline V gene data show CDR1 as LNHNV and CDR2 as YYDKDF (reference sequence). This CDR3 contains 15 residues. The V end was cut by 1 base, the J end by 5 bases, with 13 bases between. Here the CDR3 reads CATSRVSKVLDTQYF. CDR3 in DNA: TGTGCCACCAGCAGAGTCAGTAAGGTTTTAGATACGCAGTATTTT.

The genes are TRBV2 and TRBJ1-6, with 10 bases lining up with TRBD1. The trim removed 7 bases at V and 11 bases at J, leaving 8 bases unmatched. The germline CDR1 and CDR2 sequences are SNHLY and FYNNEI. The CDR3 sequence is 14 residues long. The CDR3 spells CASNTGQGKTPLHF. The CDR3 DNA is TGTGCCAGCAACACGGGACAGGGGAAGACACCCCTCCACTTT.